These T cell receptor beta chains were read from a single sample in a study of blood T cells in healthy people across ages. TCRdb used MiXCR to reprocess the 5' RACE reads, holding one entry per CDR3 protein. This sample has fewer than 1 million distinct CDR3 sequences, with roughly 44% found just once. The sequenced sample consisted of blood. The origin of the receptors is a man aged 55 to 70 in good health. CDR3s include the opening cysteine and the closing phenylalanine or tryptophan. A D gene is named only where the DNA matches it firmly. Clone size is stated in some rows and not others, as once, few, many or a class when expanded.

clone size	D gene	V gene	J gene	CDR3 DNA	CDR3 protein
-	-	TRBV28	TRBJ2-1	TGTGCCAGCAGCACCGCAAGACAGACACGCTACAATGAGCAGTTCTTC	CASSTARQTRYNEQFF
-	-	TRBV12-3/TRBV12-4	TRBJ1-1	TGTGCCAGCAGTCCCCTTCTTCAGGGCCCACTGAACACTGAAGCTTTCTTT	CASSPLLQGPLNTEAFF
few	-	TRBV10-3	TRBJ2-7	TGTGCCATCAGTTACACCGGGACACAGAGTACCTACGAGCAGTACTTC	CAISYTGTQSTYEQYF
-	-	TRBV5-1	TRBJ1-1	TGCGCCAGCAGCGGGGGACGGACTTTGAACACTGAAGCTTTCTTT	CASSGGRTLNTEAFF
-	-	TRBV10-3	TRBJ1-1	TGTGCCATCAGTGAGTCGACGGGGACGAACACTGAAGCTTTCTTT	CAISESTGTNTEAFF
-	-	TRBV4-3	TRBJ1-1	TGCGCCAACAGCCAAGGGCAGGGCGACACTGAAGCTTTCTTT	CANSQGQGDTEAFF
-	-	TRBV14	TRBJ1-1	TGTGCCAGCAGCCAAGATCTTAAGGGGACCAACACTGAAGCTTTCTTT	CASSQDLKGTNTEAFF
-	TRBD2	TRBV12-3/TRBV12-4	TRBJ2-7	TGTGCTAGCAGTTTAATCTGGGGGGGCTCCTACGAGCAGTACTTC	CASSLIWGGSYEQYF
-	TRBD2	TRBV29-1	TRBJ2-1	TGCAGCGTTGTAGCGGGGGGTTACAATGAGCAGTTCTTC	CSVVAGGYNEQFF
-	TRBD1	TRBV4-1	TRBJ2-1	TGCGCCAGCAGCCAAGATCCCCTGACAGGGTTGAGCTACAATGAGCAGTTCTTC	CASSQDPLTGLSYNEQFF
many	TRBD1	TRBV6-6	TRBJ1-2	TGTGCCAGCAGTGATAAAGGGGGCACTGGCTACACCTTC	CASSDKGGTGYTF
-	-	TRBV30	TRBJ2-3	TGTGCCCGGCGTTTGGGGGCCGGGAGCACAGATACGCAGTATTTT	CARRLGAGSTDTQYF
-	TRBD2	TRBV10-3	TRBJ2-1	TGTGCCATCAATACAGGGACTAGCGGTAATGAGCAGTTCTTC	CAINTGTSGNEQFF
once	TRBD1	TRBV12-3/TRBV12-4	TRBJ2-7	TGTGCCAGTACGTACTCACAGGGGCTTGAGCAGTACTTC	CASTYSQGLEQYF
once	-	TRBV11-3	TRBJ2-2	TGTGCCAGCAGCTTAGTTAACTTTAACACCGGGGAGCTGTTTTTT	CASSLVNFNTGELFF
-	TRBD1	TRBV12-5	TRBJ2-6	TGTGCTAGTGGTTTGGTAAGAGGAGATCTGCTCCGGGACAGAGATTCTGGGGCCAACGTCCTGACTTTC	CASGLVRGDLLRDRDSGANVLTF
-	-	TRBV5-1	TRBJ1-6	TGCGCCAGCAGCTTCTTTGGGGCGGGTTCACCCCTCCACTTT	CASSFFGAGSPLHF
-	TRBD1	TRBV7-9	TRBJ2-4	TGTGCCAGCAGCTTAGCAACCGGGACAGGGACGTACTTC	CASSLATGTGTYF
-	-	TRBV20-1	TRBJ2-4	TGCAGTGCCCTAGGCCCGCTCACGGCCAAAAACATTCAGTACTTC	CSALGPLTAKNIQYF
-	-	TRBV7-9	TRBJ1-6	TGTGCCAGCAGCTTAGGGGGTGGATATAATTCACCCCTCCACTTT	CASSLGGGYNSPLHF
-	TRBD2	TRBV20-1	TRBJ2-3	TGCAGTGCTTCCCGACTAGCGGGTGGGAGCTATACGCAGTATTTT	CSASRLAGGSYTQYF
many	-	TRBV27	TRBJ2-1	TGTGCCAGCAGTATTGAAGGGGGTTCCTACAATGAGCAGTTCTTC	CASSIEGGSYNEQFF
-	-	TRBV30	TRBJ2-1	TGTGCCTGGAGCGAATACAATGAGCAGTTCTTC	CAWSEYNEQFF
once	-	TRBV15	TRBJ1-1	TGTGCCACCAGCATCGATCCGAACACTGAAGCTTTCTTT	CATSIDPNTEAFF
-	-	TRBV7-2	TRBJ2-7	TGTGCCAGCAGCTTAGCAGTCCAGCCCTGCGAGCAGTACTTC	CASSLAVQPCEQYF
-	TRBD2	TRBV7-6	TRBJ2-1	TGTGCCAGCAGCTCCCTACTCCAGACTAGCGGCTCCTACAATGAGCAGTTCTTC	CASSSLLQTSGSYNEQFF
-	-	TRBV6-2/TRBV6-3	TRBJ2-2	TGTGCCAGCAGTTTCCTAGTAGGACTGGGTGTCGCGAACACCGGGGAGCTGTTTTTT	CASSFLVGLGVANTGELFF
-	-	TRBV20-1	TRBJ1-5	TGCAGTGCTAGGCCGGTGGTCCTAGGGGGTCAGCCCCAGCATTTT	CSARPVVLGGQPQHF